This passage covers 14 T cell receptor beta chains from one sample sequenced in a study of T cell responses to AZD1222 COVID-19 vaccine. The protocol was immunoSEQ multiplex PCR, while the TCRdb copy is restricted to in-frame clones and leaves out a portion. The sample carries tens of thousands of clones, under 95% recorded once. The material was peripheral blood, obtained on day 0 of AZD1222 vaccination. These receptors were obtained from an adult in good health.

The V and J genes are TRBV28 and TRBJ1-1; the D is unclear. The CDR3 sequence is 13 residues long. The ends were cut back, 6 bases at V and 3 bases at J, with 11 bases in the middle. CDR1 and CDR2 from the germline V gene are MDHEN and SYDVKM. The DNA for the CDR3 is TGTGCCAGCAGACTAACCCTAGACACTGAAGCTTTCTTT. Encoded protein: CASRLTLDTEAFF.

CDR3 residues: CGTAAGSGNTIYF. CDR3 in DNA: TGTGGCACCGCGGCAGGGTCCGGAAACACCATATATTTT. The chain couples TRBV19 to TRBJ1-3; D perhaps matches TRBD1 (5 bases). CDR1 LNHDA and CDR2 SQIVND come from the germline V gene (reference sequence). CDR3 length: 13 residues.

V usage is TRBV6-2 or TRBV6-3 and J usage is TRBJ1-1; D is unclear. V gave up 2 bases and J gave up 9 bases, with 10 bases separating them. CDR3 size: 12 residues. Germline CDR1 and CDR2: MNHEY and SVGEGT. The CDR3, as DNA: TGTGCCAGCAGTTACATCGGGAGAAAAGCTTTCTTT. This sequence encodes CASSYIGRKAFF.

The chain carries TRBV30 and TRBJ1-5; D gene ambiguous. The CDR3 contains 12 residues. V lost 4 bases, J lost 6 bases, and 10 bases lay in between. Germline loops: CDR1 GTSNPN, CDR2 SVGIG (reference sequence). CDR3 nucleotides: TGTGCCTGGAACAGCGCTGGTCAGCCCCAGCATTTT. Translated: CAWNSAGQPQHF. The full variable domain, with the rest looked up from reference TRBV30 and TRBJ1-5, is SQTIHQWPATLVQPVGSPLSLECTVEGTSNPNLYWYRQAAGRGLQLLFYSVGIGQISSEVPQNLSASRPQDRQFILSSKKLLLSDSGFYLCAWNSAGQPQHFGDGTRLSIL.

As DNA, the CDR3 is TGTGCCTGGGTGAGGTCGGGGGAGCTGTTTTTT. This translates into CAWVRSGELFF. This chain connects TRBV30 to TRBJ2-2, with D unclear. Germline CDR1 is GTSNPN and CDR2 is SVGIG (reference sequence). The CDR3 is 11 amino acids. Trimming pared 5 bases from V and 8 bases from J, leaving 9 bases between.

The CDR3 region has the DNA TGTGCCAGCAGTGAACTGGGCAGGGGGGGCGGCTACACCTTC. It translates to CASSELGRGGGYTF. The chain combines TRBV6-1 with TRBJ1-2; 7 positions match TRBD1. Germline-derived CDR1 and CDR2 are MNHNS and SASEGT. V gave up 2 bases and J gave up 8 bases; unmatched junction bases: 8. The CDR3 runs to 14 residues.

This chain joins TRBV25-1 and TRBJ2-7; 8 bases line up with TRBD2. Looked up from germline, CDR1 is MGHDK and CDR2 is SYGVNS. With 4 bases clipped from V and 2 bases from J, the junction kept 7 bases outside the gene matches. The CDR3 has 15 amino acids. The CDR3 DNA reads TGTGCCAGCAGTGGACGGGAGGGCGGTCCCTACGAGCAGTACTTC. Its translation: CASSGREGGPYEQYF.

In its sample, this clone was seen a few times. The gene calls are TRBV7-8 and TRBJ2-3; 15 nucleotides match TRBD2. Unmatched junction bases numbered 0, after V lost 4 bases and J lost 4 bases. The germline V gene has CDR1 SGHVS and CDR2 FQNEAQ. This CDR3 has 15 amino acids. The CDR3 coding sequence is TGTGCCAGCAGCTGGACTAGCGGGAGGGCAGATACGCAGTATTTT. Encoded protein: CASSWTSGRADTQYF.

This chain joins TRBV2 and TRBJ1-1, with D uncertain. The V end lost 6 bases, the J end lost 4 bases, and 12 bases lay between the germline ends. Germline CDR1 and CDR2: SNHLY and FYNNEI. The CDR3 contains 13 residues. CDR3 sequence reads: CASSSIEGTEAFF. The CDR3 coding sequence is TGTGCCAGCAGCTCAATCGAGGGCACTGAAGCTTTCTTT.

The chain carries TRBV13 and TRBJ2-7; 9 nucleotides line up with TRBD2. From germline, CDR1 is PRHDT and CDR2 FYEKMQ (reference sequence). The CDR3 runs to 16 residues. The J segment lost 4 bases and the V segment lost 5 bases, leaving 12 bases of the junction unmatched. The CDR3, as DNA: TGTGCCAGCAGCATCCGAGGACGGCTAGCGGGGTACGAGCAGTACTTC. Amino acids: CASSIRGRLAGYEQYF.

The chain links TRBV5-4 to TRBJ1-5, with 7 bases matching TRBD1. Trimming at V came to 2 bases and at J to 1 base, leaving 6 bases not matched to a gene. CDR1 and CDR2 (germline): SGHNT, YYREEE (reference sequence). This CDR3 is 16 amino acids long. This chain's CDR3 is CASSFTGAGSNQPQHF. The CDR3, as DNA: TGTGCCAGCAGCTTCACAGGGGCTGGGAGCAATCAGCCCCAGCATTTT.

The rearrangement joins TRBV28 to TRBJ2-7, with 7 bases fitting TRBD2. J lost 0 bases, V lost 6 bases, and 8 bases had no gene match. The CDR3 extends over 15 amino acids. Looked up from germline, CDR1 is MDHEN and CDR2 is SYDVKM. The CDR3 nucleotides are TGTGCCAGCAGGACTAGCTCCCCGAGCTCCTACGAGCAGTACTTC. It encodes CASRTSSPSSYEQYF.

The J gene is TRBJ2-5, the V gene TRBV19, with 10 bases matching TRBD1. The CDR3 loop spans 14 amino acids. Germline CDR1 and CDR2: LNHDA and SQIVND (reference sequence). V shed 10 bases, J shed 4 bases, and the junction held 9 bases outside the gene matches. The CDR3 sequence is CATKDRGRGETQYF. CDR3 coding DNA: TGTGCCACCAAAGACAGGGGGCGCGGAGAGACCCAGTACTTC.

The chain has TRBV10-1 and TRBJ2-3, with 12 nucleotides matching TRBD2. V lost 6 bases to trimming and J lost 10 bases; unmatched junction nucleotides: 23. Germline CDR1 reads WNHNN; CDR2 reads SYGVQD (reference sequence). CDR3 length: 19 amino acids. The CDR3 DNA is TGCGCCAGCAGCGCCAGCGAGCTAGCGGGAGGGCCGAAGACTCGTGCGCAGTATTTT. Amino acids: CASSASELAGGPKTRAQYF.